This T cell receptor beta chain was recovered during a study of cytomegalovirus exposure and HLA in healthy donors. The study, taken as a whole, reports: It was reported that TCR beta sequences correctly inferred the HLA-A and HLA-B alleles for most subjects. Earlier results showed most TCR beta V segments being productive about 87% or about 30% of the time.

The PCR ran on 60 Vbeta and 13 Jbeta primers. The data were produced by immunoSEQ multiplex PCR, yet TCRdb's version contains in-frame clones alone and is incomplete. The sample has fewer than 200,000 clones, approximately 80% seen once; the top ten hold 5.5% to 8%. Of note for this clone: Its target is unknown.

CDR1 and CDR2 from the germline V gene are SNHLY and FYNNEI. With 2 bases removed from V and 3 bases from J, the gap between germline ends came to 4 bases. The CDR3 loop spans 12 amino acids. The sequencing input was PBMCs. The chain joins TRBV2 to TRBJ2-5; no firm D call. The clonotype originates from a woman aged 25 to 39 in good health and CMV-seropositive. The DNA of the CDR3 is TGTGCCAGCAGTGAAAGCAAAGAGACCCAGTACTTC. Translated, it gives CASSESKETQYF.